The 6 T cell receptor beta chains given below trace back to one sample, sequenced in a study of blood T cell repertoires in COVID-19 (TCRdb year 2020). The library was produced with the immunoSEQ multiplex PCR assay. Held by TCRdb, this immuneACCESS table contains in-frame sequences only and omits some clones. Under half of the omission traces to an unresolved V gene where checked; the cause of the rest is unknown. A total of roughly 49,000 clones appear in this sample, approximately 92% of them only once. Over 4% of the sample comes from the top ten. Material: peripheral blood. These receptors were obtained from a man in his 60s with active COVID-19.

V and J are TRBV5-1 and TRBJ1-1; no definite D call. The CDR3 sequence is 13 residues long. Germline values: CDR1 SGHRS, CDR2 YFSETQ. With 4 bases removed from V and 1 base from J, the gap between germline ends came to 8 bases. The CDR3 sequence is CASSREGNTEAFF. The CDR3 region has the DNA TGCGCCAGCAGCCGGGAGGGGAACACTGAAGCTTTCTTT.

The CDR3: CASSYSREGRYTF. As DNA, the CDR3 is TGTGCCAGCAGTTACTCCCGGGAGGGCCGCTACACCTTC. This chain links TRBV6-6 with TRBJ1-2; no reliable D call. The V end lost 0 bases, the J end lost 9 bases, and 11 bases lay between the germline ends. The CDR3 contains 13 residues. Germline CDR1 reads MNHNY; CDR2 reads SVGAGI (reference sequence).

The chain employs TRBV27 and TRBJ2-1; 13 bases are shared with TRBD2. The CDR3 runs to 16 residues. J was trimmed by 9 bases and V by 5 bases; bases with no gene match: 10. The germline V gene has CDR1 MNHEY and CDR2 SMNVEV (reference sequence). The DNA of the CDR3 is TGTGCCAGCAGTCCTCTCGGGACTAGCGGGATGGTTGAGCAGTTCTTC. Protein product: CASSPLGTSGMVEQFF.

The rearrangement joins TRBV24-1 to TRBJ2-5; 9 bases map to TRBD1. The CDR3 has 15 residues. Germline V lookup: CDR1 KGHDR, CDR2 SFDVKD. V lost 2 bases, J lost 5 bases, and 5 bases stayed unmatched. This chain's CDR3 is CATSDSGTGFETQYF. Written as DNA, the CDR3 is TGTGCCACCAGTGATTCTGGGACAGGGTTTGAGACCCAGTACTTC.

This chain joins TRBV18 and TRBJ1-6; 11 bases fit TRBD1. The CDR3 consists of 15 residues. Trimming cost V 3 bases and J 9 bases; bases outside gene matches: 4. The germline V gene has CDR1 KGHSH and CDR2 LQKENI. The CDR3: CASSPGTGGSSPLHF. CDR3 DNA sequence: TGTGCCAGCTCACCCGGGACAGGGGGTAGTTCACCCCTCCACTTT.

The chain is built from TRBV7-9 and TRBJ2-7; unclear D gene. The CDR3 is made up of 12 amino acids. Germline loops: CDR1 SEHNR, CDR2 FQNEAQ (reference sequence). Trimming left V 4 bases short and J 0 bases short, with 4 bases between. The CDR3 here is CASSSSSYEQYF. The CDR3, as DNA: TGTGCCAGCAGCTCGAGCTCCTACGAGCAGTACTTC.